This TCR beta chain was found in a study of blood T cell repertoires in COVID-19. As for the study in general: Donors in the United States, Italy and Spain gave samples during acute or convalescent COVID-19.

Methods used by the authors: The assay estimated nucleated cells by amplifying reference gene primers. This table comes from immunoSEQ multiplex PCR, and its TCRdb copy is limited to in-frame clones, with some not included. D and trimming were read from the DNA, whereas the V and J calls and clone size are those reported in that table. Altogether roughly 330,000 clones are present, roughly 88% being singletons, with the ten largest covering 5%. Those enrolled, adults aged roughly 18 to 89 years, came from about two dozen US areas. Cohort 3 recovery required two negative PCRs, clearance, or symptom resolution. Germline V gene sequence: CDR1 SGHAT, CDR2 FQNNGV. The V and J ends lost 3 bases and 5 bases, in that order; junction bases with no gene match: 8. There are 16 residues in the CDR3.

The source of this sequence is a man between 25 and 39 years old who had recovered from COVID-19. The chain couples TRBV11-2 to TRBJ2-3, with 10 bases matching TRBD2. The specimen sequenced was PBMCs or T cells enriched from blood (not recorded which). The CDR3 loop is CASSFEAGGHIDTQYF. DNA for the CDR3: TGTGCCAGCAGCTTCGAAGCGGGGGGGCATATAGATACGCAGTATTTT.